The text below deals with one TCR beta chain. Its antigen remains unidentified. This sample is drawn from a study of Ad26.COV2.S vaccination and SARS-CoV-2 variants. This CDR3 region has 16 residues. The germline V and J ends were trimmed by 1 base and 3 bases, with 13 bases remaining between them. The germline gives CDR1 MNHNS, CDR2 SASEGT. The treatment is: 19 received Ad26.COV2.S at low or high dose, single or two shots; 5 received placebo; per-sample allocation not given. Sampling was performed 63 days after the first vaccine or placebo injection. Expression of Wuhan-strain SARS-CoV-2 spike came from the Ad26 vector that formed the vaccine. Profiling relied on immunoSEQ multiplex PCR, and the TCRdb table lists in-frame clones only, not all of them. This sample has more than 300,000 clones, with 86% found just once. Study results and limitations: Following vaccination, spike-specific CD8+ and CD4+ T cell responses reportedly exhibited substantial breadth. It is possible that the TCR breadth and depth analyses underestimated the total T cell responses.

The sequencing here drew on peripheral blood, taken in a trial of Ad26.COV2.S vaccine versus placebo. The sequence was obtained from a person aged 18-60 years who received the Ad26.COV2.S COVID-19 vaccine or a placebo. The V and J genes are TRBV6-1 and TRBJ2-4; D unresolved. The CDR3 loop is CASSEGGLVRKNIQYF. In DNA form, the CDR3 reads TGTGCCAGCAGTGAAGGTGGGCTGGTGCGCAAAAACATTCAGTACTTC.